This TCR beta chain emerged from a study of low-dose radiotherapy and immunotherapy resistance in tumors (dated by TCRdb to between 2021 and 2023). Broadly, across the study: In Cohort 1, each fraction delivered 0.5 Gy every 2 weeks, and the prescribed total PTV dose was 6.5 Gy. Patients in Cohort 2 were given 1 Gy per fraction every two weeks, for a total of 13 Gy across 26 weeks. Nivolumab and ipilimumab were both given intravenously, with nivolumab at a 240 mg flat dose every two weeks and ipilimumab at 1 mg/kg every six weeks. Cyclophosphamide 200 mg/m2 was administered intravenously every two weeks, one day before each radiation and immunotherapy administration. Starting on cycle 1 day 1, patients took 300 mg of aspirin by mouth once daily for four cycles. Randomization of trial participants into treatment groups was not performed. Eight patients were included in the translational analysis: three from the first dose cohort and the first five from the second dose cohort.

Per the germline V gene, MNHEY is the CDR1 and SVGEGT is the CDR2. Cut back by 5 bases and 0 bases, the V and J ends lie 17 bases apart. The CDR3 spans 16 residues, from the cysteine through the phenylalanine. Only the CDR3 part of the read is kept: 48 bases, read in frame from the first base. Sequencing took place on an Illumina HiSeq 2500. First-strand cDNA was synthesized using Superscript III and a set of TRAV- and TRBV-specific primers, so that both TCRalpha and TCRbeta chains were covered. TCRs were amplified for about 20 PCR cycles with Phusion, using a constant-region primer paired with the adapter attached to the V primers. The MessageAmp II aRNA Amplification Kit was used to amplify the isolated mRNA, with in vitro transcription run for about 15 hours at 37 degrees C. The Dynabeads mRNA DIRECT Purification Kit was used to isolate the mRNA for TCR sequencing. Indexed Illumina adapters were added in a second Phusion PCR of 20 to 25 cycles, and the PCR products were purified with AMPure XP beads. On the authors' methods: Custom Perl scripts pooled TCR sequences encoding the same protein, removed out-of-frame sequences and computed each clonotype's abundance. TCR sequences supported by only a single read were excluded from analysis. Shannon entropy, Gini index, clonality, richness, and the frequency of TCRs shared between repertoires were included as repertoire metrics. The raw public reads went through TCRdb reprocessing: fastp at Q25, MiXCR clone calling, in-frame beta chains kept. CDR3 protein sequences are deduplicated, and each keeps its most common genes and DNA. The V and J calls here are based on TCRdb, not the publication. Present in this sample are some 100,000 distinct CDR3 sequences, around 20% of which were seen just once. The ten biggest clones cover approximately 4% of the sample.

About this clonotype itself: The antigen it binds to is not known. One base away there is no much larger clone; base qualities are not given.

The label giving this sample's time point can be read as: after trial treatment. Reading the label with the study, this specimen's treatment or condition is: LDRT plus nivolumab, ipilimumab, low-dose cyclophosphamide and aspirin (RACIN trial). Donors were enrolled in RACIN, a single-arm phase I dose-escalation trial combining nivolumab, ipilimumab, aspirin, low-dose cyclophosphamide and low-dose radiotherapy. Patients with advanced, TIL-negative solid tumors were considered eligible. The V and J genes are TRBV6-2 or TRBV6-3 and TRBJ2-7; no confident D gene assignment can be made. The TCR originated in a male donor with prostate cancer. Specimen: PBMCs, collected after low-dose radiotherapy plus immunotherapy. Here is the DNA: TGTGCCAGCAGTGAAACGGACGGTCGTCCCTCCTACGAGCAGTACTTC. This codes for CASSETDGRPSYEQYF.